This paragraph covers one T cell receptor (beta chain) sequence. Original processing methods: Counts of nucleated cells, estimated from reference gene primer amplification, were obtained. This table comes from immunoSEQ multiplex PCR, and its TCRdb copy is limited to in-frame clones, with some not included. V, J and clone size derive from that table, while D and trimming were established from the DNA sequence. The table shows 90,000 to 120,000 clones, with approximately 82% occurring only once. Per the germline V gene, CDR1 is LGHDT and CDR2 is YNNKEL (reference sequence). CDR3 length: 17 amino acids. V lost 4 bases and J lost 3, with 21 bases in between. This record comes from a study of blood T cell repertoires in COVID-19. Study as a whole: There were acute and convalescent COVID-19 samples, and they came from the United States, Italy and Spain. The analysed material was cDNA or gDNA that came from T cells, B-cell-depleted T cells, or PBMCs.

The clonotype was recovered from a woman aged 70 to 79 with acute or convalescent COVID-19. The sequenced sample consisted of peripheral blood. The chain recombines TRBV3-1 (or the pseudogene TRBV3-2) with TRBJ1-1; D might be TRBD1 (5 bases). The CDR3 DNA is TGTGCCAGCAGCCGAAAGGGGCTGGGGAGGTTTGACACTGAAGCTTTCTTT. This gives the protein CASSRKGLGRFDTEAFF.